Each of the 29 T cell receptor beta chains below was sequenced from the same sample in a study of beta chain features in type 1 diabetes (dated by TCRdb to 2017 to 2018). The library was made by the immunoSEQ multiplex PCR assay. The entire amount of isolated RNA was reverse transcribed using the High Capacity cDNA Reverse Transcription Kit, so the sequenced TCRB transcripts were expressed ones. TCRdb carries this immuneACCESS record with in-frame sequences only. Its versions omit some clonotypes, under half of them owing to an unresolved V gene in the studies checked, with the rest unexplained. This sample holds 200,000 to 250,000 clones; 68% were observed only once. The top ten clonotypes cover 0.053% of the sample. Sequencing was carried out using naive CD4+ T cells from blood. Taken with the paper, the label for cell subset or site translates to: true naive CD4+ T cells. The receptors were gathered from a man under 40 in good health.

The gene calls are TRBV19 and TRBJ2-1; no clear D gene. V was pared by 5 bases and J by 10 bases, with 12 bases between. Per germline, CDR1 LNHDA and CDR2 SQIVND (reference sequence). The CDR3 spans 12 residues. CDR3 sequence: CASSPLGSEQFF. The CDR3 DNA reads as TGTGCCAGTAGTCCGTTAGGCAGCGAGCAGTTCTTC.

The chain couples TRBV10-3 to TRBJ2-7; 11 bases are a match to TRBD1. Germline-derived CDR1 and CDR2 are ENHRY and SYGVKD. This CDR3 is 13 amino acids long. After removal of 7 bases from V and 6 bases from J, the junction contained 5 bases not matched to a gene. The CDR3 is CAIMAGQGAEQYF. In nucleotides, the CDR3 is TGTGCCATCATGGCCGGACAGGGGGCCGAGCAGTACTTC.

V gene TRBV15 combines with J gene TRBJ2-5; D ambiguous. Germline values: CDR1 LNHNV, CDR2 YYDKDF (reference sequence). The CDR3 has 16 amino acids. V lost 0 bases, J lost 5 bases, and 16 bases lay in between. The CDR3 reads CATSRDVAHSWETQYF. CDR3 nucleotides: TGTGCCACCAGCAGAGACGTGGCGCATTCCTGGGAGACCCAGTACTTC.

The V and J genes are TRBV25-1 and TRBJ2-1; D is unclear. V was shortened by 0 bases and J by 9 bases, with 6 bases between the two germline ends. This CDR3 contains 12 residues. From germline, CDR1 is MGHDK and CDR2 SYGVNS. The CDR3 reads CASSEYLLEQFF. The CDR3 DNA follows: TGTGCCAGCAGTGAATACCTCCTTGAGCAGTTCTTC. Together with reference TRBV25-1 and TRBJ2-1, the CDR3 gives the full variable domain: EADIYQTPRYLVIGTGKKITLECSQTMGHDKMYWYQQDPGMELHLIHYSYGVNSTEKGDLSSESTVSRIRTEHFPLTLESARPSHTSQYLCASSEYLLEQFFGPGTRLTVL.

CDR3 sequence reads: CSGSGKPMNTEAFF. The CDR3 DNA reads TGCAGCGGCTCCGGCAAACCCATGAACACTGAAGCTTTCTTT. V usage is TRBV29-1 and J usage is TRBJ1-1; D is unclear. From germline, CDR1 is SQVTM and CDR2 ANQGSEA. The CDR3 extends over 14 amino acids. V was shortened by 7 bases and J by 0 bases, with 15 bases between the two germline ends.

This clone was observed a few times. J is TRBJ2-1 and V is TRBV11-2; the match to TRBD2 covers 8 bases. CDR1 SGHAT and CDR2 FQNNGV come from the germline V gene. The V segment lost 4 bases and the J segment 7 bases; nucleotides outside the gene matches: 9. CDR3 length equals 15 residues. CDR3 sequence reads: CASSSLTGGYNEQFF. CDR3 coding DNA: TGTGCCAGCAGCTCCCTGACGGGAGGGTATAATGAGCAGTTCTTC.

The J gene is TRBJ1-5, the V gene TRBV29-1, with 12 bases identical to TRBD1. The CDR3 has 15 residues. J was trimmed by 6 bases and V by 4 bases; bases with no gene match: 7. CDR1 is SQVTM and CDR2 is ANQGSEA in the germline V gene. CDR3 DNA: TGCAGCGTTGTGGATGGGACAGGGGGCTTTCAGCCCCAGCATTTT. This sequence encodes CSVVDGTGGFQPQHF.

The chain is built from TRBV7-9 and TRBJ1-1; D not certain. Germline V CDR1 and CDR2: SEHNR, FQNEAQ (reference sequence). The CDR3 contains 15 residues. V lost 5 bases and J 2 bases, leaving 15 bases between the germline ends. The CDR3 protein is CASSRGFGINTEAFF. The CDR3 DNA follows: TGTGCCAGCAGCCGTGGGTTTGGGATAAACACTGAAGCTTTCTTT. Full variable domain (remainder filled in from reference TRBV7-9 and TRBJ1-1): DTGVSQNPRHKITKRGQNVTFRCDPISEHNRLYWYRQTLGQGPEFLTYFQNEAQLEKSRLLSDRFSAERPKGSFSTLEIQRTEQGDSAMYLCASSRGFGINTEAFFGQGTRLTVV.

This chain links TRBV2 with TRBJ2-1; 7 positions agree with TRBD2. Looked up from germline, CDR1 is SNHLY and CDR2 is FYNNEI. CDR3 size: 16 residues. V was pared by 6 bases and J by 10 bases, with 18 bases of the junction left unmatched. This CDR3 reads CASSSSGASGTQEQFF. The CDR3 DNA reads as TGTGCCAGCAGCTCCTCTGGAGCTAGCGGCACACAGGAGCAGTTCTTC.

As regards this clone: At the DNA level, this CDR3 is encoded by other sequences in the same sample as well. The chain links TRBV28 to TRBJ2-2; no reliable D call. CDR1 and CDR2 from the germline V gene are MDHEN and SYDVKM. Deletions cut 6 bases from V and 1 base from J, with 3 bases between. The CDR3 has 12 amino acids. The CDR3 loop is CASSLNTGELFF. CDR3 bases: TGTGCCAGCAGCCTGAACACCGGGGAGCTGTTTTTT. Filled out from reference TRBV28 and TRBJ2-2, the complete variable domain reads DVKVTQSSRYLVKRTGEKVFLECVQDMDHENMFWYRQDPGLGLRLIYFSYDVKMKEKGDIPEGYSVSREKKERFSLILESASTNQTSMYLCASSLNTGELFFGEGSRLTVL.

The chain joins TRBV30 to TRBJ1-2, with 9 bases fitting TRBD1. Germline trimming cut 4 bases from V and 8 bases from J; bases unmatched to any gene: 8. The CDR3 length is 13 residues. The germline CDR1 and CDR2 sequences are GTSNPN and SVGIG (reference sequence). The CDR3, as DNA: TGTGCCTGGACCTTGGACAGGGGTAAGGGCTACACCTTC. Its translation is CAWTLDRGKGYTF. Combining the CDR3 with reference TRBV30 and TRBJ1-2 gives the whole variable domain SQTIHQWPATLVQPVGSPLSLECTVEGTSNPNLYWYRQAAGRGLQLLFYSVGIGQISSEVPQNLSASRPQDRQFILSSKKLLLSDSGFYLCAWTLDRGKGYTFGSGTRLTVV.

The chain has TRBV29-1 and TRBJ2-5; unclear D gene. Germline CDR1 and CDR2: SQVTM and ANQGSEA. Trimming cost V 5 bases and J 1 base, with 11 bases left between them. The CDR3 length is 13 residues. For the CDR3, the DNA is TGCAGCGTTCCTCGGGCAGCCCAAGAGACCCAGTACTTC. Translation gives CSVPRAAQETQYF.

This clone was observed a single time. This chain links TRBV7-2 with TRBJ2-1; possible D gene TRBD1, 5 bases. Trimming cost V 5 bases and J 8 bases, with 10 bases left between them. This CDR3 spans 12 amino acids. Germline CDR1 SGHTA, CDR2 FQGNSA. For the CDR3, the DNA is TGTGCCAGCAGCCAGTCCAGGGATGAGCAGTTCTTC. Encoded protein: CASSQSRDEQFF.

The chain is built from TRBV6-5 and TRBJ2-4; a possible D gene is TRBD1 (8 bases). The CDR3 consists of 15 residues. CDR1 and CDR2 (germline): MNHEY, SVGAGI. The V end lost 6 bases, the J end lost 6 bases, and 18 bases lay between the germline ends. The CDR3 DNA sequence: TGTGCCAGCAGAAGACAGGGGACTATTGGAAACATTCAGTACTTC. Encoded protein: CASRRQGTIGNIQYF.

V and J are TRBV29-1 and TRBJ2-3; D unclear. The CDR3 covers 11 residues. Per the germline V gene, CDR1 is SQVTM and CDR2 is ANQGSEA. V was pared by 3 bases and J by 4 bases, with 5 bases between. The CDR3: CSVEGSDTQYF. The CDR3 DNA reads as TGCAGCGTTGAGGGGTCAGATACGCAGTATTTT.

The genes are TRBV18 and TRBJ1-1; D is unclear. CDR1 and CDR2 (germline): KGHSH, LQKENI. Trimming cost V 5 bases and J 4 bases, with 14 bases left between them. The CDR3 spans 14 residues. CDR3: CASSANRGITEAFF. CDR3 coding DNA: TGTGCCAGCTCAGCGAACAGAGGTATCACTGAAGCTTTCTTT.

This chain uses TRBV30 with TRBJ2-3; D is unclear. The germline V gene encodes CDR1 GTSNPN and CDR2 SVGIG (reference sequence). CDR3 length: 15 amino acids. Trimming took off 0 bases at V and 0 bases at J, with 10 bases between the two ends. This CDR3 is CAWSVSGTSTDTQYF. DNA of the CDR3: TGTGCCTGGAGTGTATCGGGCACAAGCACAGATACGCAGTATTTT.

V usage is TRBV9 and J usage is TRBJ1-1; the match to TRBD1 covers 9 bases. With V trimmed by 0 bases and J by 0 bases, 9 bases remained unmatched. Germline CDR1 and CDR2: SGDLS and YYNGEE. The CDR3 loop spans 18 amino acids. The CDR3 region has the DNA TGTGCCAGCAGCGTAGGCACCGGGACAGGGATCATGAACACTGAAGCTTTCTTT. Amino acids: CASSVGTGTGIMNTEAFF.

The V gene is TRBV30, the J gene TRBJ2-1; weak D call: TRBD1 (5 bases). Germline assignment: CDR1 GTSNPN and CDR2 SVGIG (reference sequence). This CDR3 comprises 15 residues. Trimming took off 2 bases at V and 2 bases at J, with 13 bases between the two ends. CDR3 residues: CAWSPPDRTYNEQFF. CDR3 sequence (DNA): TGTGCCTGGAGTCCCCCAGACAGAACCTACAATGAGCAGTTCTTC.

A single count supports this clone. The genes are TRBV29-1 and TRBJ2-2, with 8 bases lining up with TRBD2. The CDR3 has 14 amino acids. V dropped 7 bases and J dropped 0; count of bases not matched to a gene: 4. Germline CDR1 SQVTM, CDR2 ANQGSEA. The DNA of the CDR3 is TGCAGCGGACGCGGGGGGCCGAACACCGGGGAGCTGTTTTTT. This gives the protein CSGRGGPNTGELFF.

The V and J genes are TRBV7-2 and TRBJ1-2; D remains unclear. The CDR3 is 12 amino acids. Germline loops: CDR1 SGHTA, CDR2 FQGNSA. Trimming left V 1 base short and J 7 bases short, with 7 bases between. CDR3 in DNA: TGTGCCAGCAGCTTAGAGAGGGCTGGCTACACCTTC. Its protein product is CASSLERAGYTF.

This chain links TRBV15 with TRBJ2-3; 7 nucleotides align to TRBD2. V lost 0 bases and J lost 8; bases outside the gene matches: 8. The germline gives CDR1 LNHNV, CDR2 YYDKDF (reference sequence). CDR3 length equals 15 residues. CDR3 sequence: CATSRDKLATITQYF. The CDR3 DNA sequence: TGTGCCACCAGCAGAGATAAACTAGCGACTATTACGCAGTATTTT.

This sequence joins TRBV4-3 and TRBJ2-7; D possibly matches TRBD1 or TRBD2 (6 bases each). The V gene's germline CDR1 is LGHNA and CDR2 YSLEER. V was shortened by 0 bases and J by 6 bases, with 15 bases between the two germline ends. The CDR3 extends over 15 amino acids. Written as DNA, the CDR3 is TGCGCCAGCAGCCAAGATAGGGGGGATTCTCTCGAGCAGTACTTC. Amino acids: CASSQDRGDSLEQYF.

This chain uses TRBV13 with TRBJ2-5; 12 nucleotides match TRBD2. After removal of 5 bases from V and 5 bases from J, the junction contained 6 bases not matched to a gene. This CDR3 contains 15 residues. From germline, CDR1 is PRHDT and CDR2 FYEKMQ (reference sequence). The CDR3 DNA follows: TGTGCCAGCAGCCCACCTAGCGGGGGGGCTGAGACCCAGTACTTC. Its protein is CASSPPSGGAETQYF.

The J gene is TRBJ2-1, the V gene TRBV6-5, with 12 positions matching TRBD2. The CDR3 extends over 15 amino acids. The germline V gene has CDR1 MNHEY and CDR2 SVGAGI. J lost 4 bases, V lost 2 bases, and 0 bases had no gene match. The CDR3: CASSYGTSGYNEQFF. DNA for the CDR3: TGTGCCAGCAGTTACGGGACTAGCGGGTACAATGAGCAGTTCTTC.

The chain has TRBV23-1 and TRBJ2-7; D perhaps matches TRBD1 (6 bases). TRBV23-1 is given ORF status, its function remaining uncertain. V lost 1 base, J lost 2 bases, and 9 bases lay in between. This CDR3 has 14 amino acids. The CDR3 DNA reads TGCGCCAGCAGTCAATGCCCAGGGGCCTACGAGCAGTACTTC. Translated: CASSQCPGAYEQYF.

This chain links TRBV29-1 with TRBJ2-3, with a tentative D call TRBD2 (6 bases). This CDR3 has 13 residues. The germline CDR1 and CDR2 sequences are SQVTM and ANQGSEA. V lost 3 bases to trimming and J lost 0 bases, with 7 bases between them. The CDR3 sequence: CSVDAGSTDTQYF. The CDR3 DNA reads as TGCAGCGTTGATGCGGGGAGCACAGATACGCAGTATTTT.

This clone has a single count. The chain is built from TRBV4-2 and TRBJ2-5; D might be TRBD1 or TRBD2, each matching 6 bases. The CDR3 runs 14 residues. Germline CDR1 and CDR2: LGHNA and YNFKEQ. V lost 1 base, J lost 5 bases, and 11 bases lay in between. The CDR3 sequence: CASSQGVGGETQYF. The CDR3 DNA follows: TGTGCCAGCAGCCAAGGAGTCGGGGGCGAGACCCAGTACTTC.

The V and J genes are TRBV14 and TRBJ2-3; D not resolved. Trimming took 2 bases from V and 1 from J, leaving 1 base between them. Germline values: CDR1 SGHDN, CDR2 FVKESK. CDR3 size: 12 residues. The CDR3 DNA sequence: TGTGCCAGCAGCCAACGCACAGATACGCAGTATTTT. The encoded protein is CASSQRTDTQYF.